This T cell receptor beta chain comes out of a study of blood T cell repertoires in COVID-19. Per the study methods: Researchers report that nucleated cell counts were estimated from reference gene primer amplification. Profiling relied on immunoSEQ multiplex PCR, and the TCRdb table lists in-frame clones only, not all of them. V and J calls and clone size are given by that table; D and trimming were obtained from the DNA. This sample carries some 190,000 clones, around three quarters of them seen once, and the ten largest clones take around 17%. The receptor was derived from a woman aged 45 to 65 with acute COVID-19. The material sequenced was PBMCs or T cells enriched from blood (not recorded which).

The CDR3 loop is CASSDYSYRETQYF. The CDR3 DNA reads TGTGCCAGCAGTGATTATAGCTACCGGGAGACCCAGTACTTC. V gene TRBV2 combines with J gene TRBJ2-5; D gene uncertain. The CDR3 contains 14 residues. Germline CDR1 reads SNHLY; CDR2 reads FYNNEI. V was clipped by 3 bases and J by 5 bases, with 13 bases between them.